The clone carrying this TCR beta chain was picked up a small number of times. The V end lost 3 bases, the J end lost 6 bases, and 6 bases lay between the germline ends. The V gene's germline CDR1 is KGHSH and CDR2 LQKENI. The CDR3 has 12 residues. This sample was included in a study of early T cells in non-severe SARS-CoV-2 infection. TCRdb reanalysed the 5' RACE reads using MiXCR and keeps one entry per CDR3 protein. The table lists tens of thousands of distinct CDR3 sequences, 5.5% to 7.5% of them singletons. This receptor was taken from an adult who was a healthcare worker with PCR-confirmed SARS-CoV-2 infection or an uninfected control (not recorded which). Sequencing input: whole blood. The chain couples TRBV18 to TRBJ1-5, with D hard to call. This chain's CDR3 is CASSPVGQPQHF. The CDR3 nucleotides are TGTGCCAGCTCACCCGTAGGTCAGCCCCAGCATTTT.